The next 20 T cell receptor beta chains were all read from a single sample in a study of cytomegalovirus exposure and HLA in healthy donors. Both 60 Vbeta primers and 13 Jbeta primers went into the PCR. Clones were sequenced by immunoSEQ multiplex PCR, and TCRdb holds only the in-frame ones, with some missing. The data show 110,000 to 150,000 clones, less than 85% seen once. Material for sequencing was PBMCs. Receptors originate from a woman in her fifties or sixties in good health and CMV-seropositive.

This clone showed up just once. For the CDR3, the DNA is TGTGCCAGCAGTTTCGGACAGGGCTACGAGCAGTACTTC. It translates to CASSFGQGYEQYF. The chain is built from TRBV28 and TRBJ2-7; 8 bases agree with TRBD1. The CDR3 covers 13 residues. The V segment lost 3 bases and the J segment 3 bases; nucleotides outside the gene matches: 1. Germline CDR1 MDHEN, CDR2 SYDVKM.

The rearrangement joins TRBV19 to TRBJ1-5, with 7 bases that match TRBD1. The germline CDR1 and CDR2 sequences are LNHDA and SQIVND (reference sequence). This CDR3 spans 15 amino acids. The J segment lost 2 bases and the V segment lost 7 bases, leaving 8 bases of the junction unmatched. CDR3 protein: CASNSGQDRNQPQHF. Written as DNA, the CDR3 is TGTGCCAGTAACTCTGGACAGGATCGCAATCAGCCCCAGCATTTT.

J is TRBJ2-7 and V is TRBV5-1; 7 nucleotides line up with TRBD1. V trimming: 4 bases; J trimming: 2 bases; junction bases outside the gene matches: 9. In germline, CDR1 is SGHRS, CDR2 YFSETQ. The CDR3 runs to 15 residues. The CDR3 DNA is TGCGCCAGCAGCGACAGGGTAGATTTGCCCTACGAGCAGTACTTC. This encodes CASSDRVDLPYEQYF.

This chain uses TRBV14 with TRBJ2-7, with a possible D match to TRBD2 (6 bases). Germline V gene data show CDR1 as SGHDN and CDR2 as FVKESK. V lost 4 bases, J lost 3 bases, and 13 bases lay in between. The CDR3 has 14 amino acids. The CDR3 DNA reads TGTGCCAGCAGCCCGAGAGCGGGTTACTACGAGCAGTACTTC. It translates to CASSPRAGYYEQYF.

This clone has more than one count but fewer than ten. This rearrangement joins TRBV5-4 to TRBJ1-1, with D possibly being TRBD1 (6 bases). The CDR3 length is 16 residues. The germline CDR1 and CDR2 sequences are SGHNT and YYREEE (reference sequence). Trimming removed 4 bases from V and 1 base from J, with 17 bases in between. CDR3 nucleotide sequence: TGTGCCAGCAGCCCAACCCCGGCCAGGGGGAACACTGAAGCTTTCTTT. Residues: CASSPTPARGNTEAFF.

CDR3 nucleotide sequence: TGCGCCAGCAGCCAAGGTACCAGGGGAAGGGGCGAGCAGTACTTC. The encoded protein is CASSQGTRGRGEQYF. This chain joins TRBV4-1 and TRBJ2-7; the D gene is possibly TRBD1 (6 bases). Germline V gives CDR1 MGHRA, CDR2 YSYEKL. The germline V and J ends were trimmed by 1 base and 6 bases, with 16 bases remaining between them. The CDR3 contains 15 residues.

V gene TRBV5-6 combines with J gene TRBJ2-3, with D possibly TRBD2 on 6 matching bases. The CDR3 loop spans 16 amino acids. V was shortened by 5 bases and J by 1 base, with 17 bases between the two germline ends. Germline CDR1 SGHDT, CDR2 YYEEEE. The CDR3 nucleotides are TGTGCCAGCAGATCCGGAGGGCCCTCTGGCACAGATACGCAGTATTTT. Protein: CASRSGGPSGTDTQYF.

This clone was counted between two and nine times. This chain joins TRBV25-1 and TRBJ2-1; TRBD1 is a possible D gene (7 bases). Germline CDR1 and CDR2: MGHDK and SYGVNS. The CDR3 sequence is 18 residues long. V dropped 0 bases and J dropped 5 bases, with 20 bases sitting between them. CDR3 nucleotide sequence: TGTGCCAGCAGTGAATATAGAGCCAGGGGGGAGTTGGACAATGAGCAGTTCTTC. Translated, it gives CASSEYRARGELDNEQFF.

This clone was counted only a few times. This chain's CDR3 is CASSLQGLSGANVLTF. In DNA, the CDR3 is TGTGCCAGCAGCCTACAGGGGCTCTCTGGGGCCAACGTCCTGACTTTC. This chain links TRBV4-2 with TRBJ2-6, with 7 bases matching TRBD1. The V gene's germline CDR1 is LGHNA and CDR2 YNFKEQ. V lost 4 bases and J lost 0; bases outside the gene matches: 3. The CDR3 sequence is 16 residues long.

The rearrangement links TRBV5-1 to TRBJ1-4, with 9 bases matching TRBD1. In germline, CDR1 is SGHRS, CDR2 YFSETQ. V trimming: 3 bases; J trimming: 7 bases; junction bases outside the gene matches: 10. This CDR3 has 16 residues. CDR3 loop: CASSSPTDRGSEKLFF. As DNA, the CDR3 is TGCGCCAGCAGCTCACCAACGGACAGGGGTAGTGAAAAACTGTTTTTT.

The V and J genes are TRBV7-2 and TRBJ2-7; tentatively, D is TRBD2 (7 bases). The V gene lost 5 bases and the J gene lost 2 bases, with 13 bases spanning the gap. From germline, CDR1 is SGHTA and CDR2 FQGNSA. The CDR3 has 14 amino acids. The CDR3 here is CASSRGGGTYEQYF. The CDR3 DNA sequence: TGTGCCAGCAGCCGCGGGGGCGGGACCTACGAGCAGTACTTC.

The rearrangement uses TRBV6-6 and TRBJ1-4, with a possible D match to TRBD1 (6 bases). There are 16 residues in the CDR3. V lost 6 bases and J lost 3, with 17 bases in between. Germline V gene sequence: CDR1 MNHNY, CDR2 SVGAGI (reference sequence). The CDR3 spells CASRGGDGGANEKLFF. As DNA, the CDR3 is TGTGCCAGCAGAGGGGGGGATGGGGGAGCTAATGAAAAACTGTTTTTT.

This chain links TRBV6-1 with TRBJ1-2, with D uncertain. The V end lost 1 base, the J end lost 8 bases, and 14 bases lay between the germline ends. Germline V gene sequence: CDR1 MNHNS, CDR2 SASEGT. This CDR3 has 14 amino acids. CDR3 protein: CASSEGSGRAGYTF. The CDR3 coding sequence is TGTGCCAGCAGTGAAGGCTCGGGGAGAGCGGGCTACACCTTC.

The chain combines TRBV29-1 with TRBJ1-5; no definite D call. Germline V gene lookup returns CDR1 SQVTM and CDR2 ANQGSEA. The ends were cut back, 4 bases at V and 5 bases at J, with 12 bases in the middle. The length of the CDR3 is 13 residues. Here the CDR3 reads CSVAVVGDQPQHF. In DNA form, the CDR3 reads TGCAGCGTTGCGGTTGTCGGGGATCAGCCCCAGCATTTT.

This chain connects TRBV28 to TRBJ2-7; 9 nucleotides match TRBD2. CDR3 length equals 14 residues. The germline V gene encodes CDR1 MDHEN and CDR2 SYDVKM. The J segment lost 0 bases and the V segment lost 6 bases, leaving 3 bases of the junction unmatched. CDR3 protein: CASRKREVSYEQYF. In DNA, the CDR3 is TGTGCCAGCAGGAAGCGGGAGGTCTCCTACGAGCAGTACTTC.

This clone was observed a few times. V and J are TRBV27 and TRBJ1-5; D uncertain. This CDR3 is built from 13 residues. Germline-derived CDR1 and CDR2 are MNHEY and SMNVEV (reference sequence). The V end was cut by 8 bases, the J end by 6 bases, with 14 bases between. The CDR3 loop is CASAPSWAQPQHF. For the CDR3, the DNA is TGTGCCAGCGCACCTTCGTGGGCTCAGCCCCAGCATTTT.

V and J are TRBV5-6 and TRBJ2-7; TRBD1 is a possible D gene (6 bases). Germline CDR1 SGHDT, CDR2 YYEEEE. CDR3 length: 13 amino acids. The ends were cut back, 4 bases at V and 0 bases at J, with 8 bases in the middle. CDR3 coding DNA: TGTGCCAGCAGCCCAGGGGACTCCTACGAGCAGTACTTC. Residues: CASSPGDSYEQYF.

This chain links TRBV27 with TRBJ2-3; 9 bases map to TRBD2. The V gene's germline CDR1 is MNHEY and CDR2 SMNVEV (reference sequence). Trimming took 1 base from V and 5 from J; bases not matched to a gene: 7. This CDR3 has 16 amino acids. CDR3 residues: CASSLWAGGPGDTQYF. CDR3 bases: TGTGCCAGCAGTTTATGGGCGGGAGGGCCAGGAGATACGCAGTATTTT.

This clone was found a few times. V gene TRBV7-3 combines with J gene TRBJ2-5; D gene ambiguous. The CDR3 covers 13 residues. The V end lost 4 bases, the J end lost 1 base, and 7 bases lay between the germline ends. From germline, CDR1 is SGHTA and CDR2 FQGTGA. DNA of the CDR3: TGTGCCAGCAGCTCCATGGCCCAAGAGACCCAGTACTTC. Translated, it gives CASSSMAQETQYF.

Details on this clone: This specimen includes other DNA sequences encoding the same CDR3. The chain joins TRBV7-8 to TRBJ1-1; D unresolved. The germline V gene has CDR1 SGHVS and CDR2 FQNEAQ. The CDR3 spans 13 residues. Trimming removed 3 bases from V and 5 bases from J, with 10 bases in between. The CDR3 DNA sequence: TGTGCCAGCAGCTTGGGAGGAGATACTGAAGCTTTCTTT. This translates into CASSLGGDTEAFF.